This T cell receptor beta chain originates from a study of control samples from healthy donors and cancer patients. Trimming removed 5 bases at V and 2 bases at J, with 11 bases between. This CDR3 comprises 14 residues. Germline lookup yields CDR1 SGHNT and CDR2 YYREEE (reference sequence). Libraries were prepared by immunoSEQ multiplex PCR; TCRdb keeps only in-frame clonotypes and omits some of them. The sample comprises approximately 140,000 clones, about nine tenths of which are singletons, and around 6.9% rests with the top ten. This sequence joins TRBV5-4 and TRBJ2-4; D unresolved. The sequencing sample was made of PBMCs. This clonotype was obtained from a man aged 45 to 65 with head and neck cancer. CDR3 sequence (DNA): TGTGCCAGCAGTGGGGATAAAACCAAAAACATTCAGTACTTC. This sequence encodes CASSGDKTKNIQYF.